A selection of T cell receptor beta chains follows, all from one sample in a study of T cell repertoires in aging, cancer and after chemotherapy. TCRdb passed the multiplex PCR reads through MiXCR, listing each CDR3 protein once. The sample lists several thousand distinct CDR3 sequences; 33% were seen once. Sequenced input: blood. These receptors originate from a human donor in good health. The donor label of this sample is uncertain. The CDR3 runs from the conserved cysteine through the conserved F or W. The D gene is left open where the match is weak. Clone size is stated in some rows and not others, as once, few, many or a class when expanded.

J: TRBJ2-3
size: medium-sized
D: .
V: TRBV19
DNA: TGTGCCAGTAGTCGAGCAAGAGATACGCAGTATTTT
CDR3: CASSRARDTQYF

J: TRBJ2-5
size: .
D: TRBD1
V: TRBV5-4
DNA: TGTGCCAGCAGCTTCGGGACAGCCGACCAAGAGACCCAGTACTTC
CDR3: CASSFGTADQETQYF

J: TRBJ2-1
size: few
D: TRBD2
V: TRBV7-9
DNA: TGTGCCAGCAGGGGATGGGAGGGTGAGCAGTTCTTC
CDR3: CASRGWEGEQFF

J: TRBJ2-1
size: .
D: TRBD1
V: TRBV27
DNA: TGTGCCAGCAGTTTAGGACAGGGCAGGGGGCTCAATGAGCAGTTCTTC
CDR3: CASSLGQGRGLNEQFF

J: TRBJ1-4
size: .
D: .
V: TRBV5-4
DNA: TGTGCCAGCAGCTTCGGCAGCCAAAAACTGTTTTTT
CDR3: CASSFGSQKLFF

J: TRBJ2-3
size: few
D: .
V: TRBV5-4
DNA: TGTGCCAGCAGCTTGGATTTATCAGATACGCAGTATTTT
CDR3: CASSLDLSDTQYF

J: TRBJ1-6
size: .
D: .
V: TRBV28
DNA: TGTGCCAGCAGCCGTCGACAGTACGAATCACCCCTCCACTTT
CDR3: CASSRRQYESPLHF

J: TRBJ2-7
size: .
D: .
V: TRBV6-1
DNA: TGTGCCAGCAGTGACCAAGGGTACGAGCAGTACTTC
CDR3: CASSDQGYEQYF

J: TRBJ2-2
size: .
D: TRBD2
V: TRBV10-3
DNA: TGTGCCAGCGGGAGGGAACTGGTGGACACCGGGGAGCTGTTTTTT
CDR3: CASGRELVDTGELFF

J: TRBJ2-3
size: .
D: TRBD2
V: TRBV29-1
DNA: TGCAGCGTTGAAGCGCTAGCGGGGGCCACAGATACGCAGTATTTT
CDR3: CSVEALAGATDTQYF

J: TRBJ2-7
size: .
D: TRBD1
V: TRBV18
DNA: TGTGCCAGCTCACCCGGGACAGGCTCCTACGAGCAGTACTTC
CDR3: CASSPGTGSYEQYF

J: TRBJ2-3
size: few
D: TRBD2
V: TRBV6-2/TRBV6-3
DNA: TGTGCCAGCAGTTACGATGGCCTAGCGGGGGCAGATACGCAGTATTTT
CDR3: CASSYDGLAGADTQYF

J: TRBJ2-5
size: .
D: .
V: TRBV5-5
DNA: TGCGCCAGCAGCTTGGAAGGGGACCAAGAGACCCAGTACTTC
CDR3: CASSLEGDQETQYF

J: TRBJ2-7
size: .
D: .
V: TRBV7-2
DNA: TGTGCCAGCAGCGCCCGGGACGGAGACTACGAGCAGTACTTC
CDR3: CASSARDGDYEQYF

J: TRBJ1-2
size: .
D: .
V: TRBV7-6
DNA: TGTGCCAGCAGCCCCCGCCCCGAGGATGGCTACACCTTC
CDR3: CASSPRPEDGYTF

J: TRBJ2-2
size: .
D: TRBD1
V: TRBV5-4
DNA: TGTGCCAGCAGCACCGAACAGGGGTGGGTTGGCACCGGGGAGCTGTTTTTT
CDR3: CASSTEQGWVGTGELFF

J: TRBJ2-1
size: few
D: TRBD2
V: TRBV13
DNA: TGTGCCAGCAGTTCTAACCTAGAACGGTGGACTAGCGGGGGGACTGACAATGAGCAGTTCTTC
CDR3: CASSSNLERWTSGGTDNEQFF

J: TRBJ2-6
size: medium-sized
D: .
V: TRBV6-5
DNA: TGTGCCAGCAGTCCCAGGGCCAACGTCCTGACTTTC
CDR3: CASSPRANVLTF

J: TRBJ2-7
size: .
D: .
V: TRBV5-5
DNA: TGTGCCAGCAGCCATGGAGGGGGGGCCTACGAGCAGTACTTC
CDR3: CASSHGGGAYEQYF

J: TRBJ2-1
size: .
D: .
V: TRBV5-6
DNA: TGCGCCAGCAGCTCGGTAGCGGAGGAGCAGTTCTTC
CDR3: CASSSVAEEQFF

J: TRBJ1-2
size: .
D: .
V: TRBV5-1
DNA: TGCGCCAGCAGCTTGGATGGGGAAGCATCTGGCTACACCTTC
CDR3: CASSLDGEASGYTF

J: TRBJ2-1
size: medium-sized
D: TRBD1
V: TRBV29-1
DNA: TGCAGCGTTGAAGGCGGGACAGGGAGGTACAATGAGCAGTTCTTC
CDR3: CSVEGGTGRYNEQFF

J: TRBJ2-5
size: medium-sized
D: .
V: TRBV29-1
DNA: TGCAGCGCCCCACGGCGGGTGGGGCCTTTGTACCAAGAGACCCAGTACTTC
CDR3: CSAPRRVGPLYQETQYF

J: TRBJ2-7
size: .
D: TRBD2
V: TRBV20-1
DNA: TGCAGTGCTCCTAGCGGGGGGCCTACCTACGAGCAGTACTTC
CDR3: CSAPSGGPTYEQYF

J: TRBJ2-2
size: .
D: TRBD1
V: TRBV12-3/TRBV12-4
DNA: TGTGCCAGCAGTCTATCCCTTAGCAGGGGGCCGAACACCGGGGAGCTGTTTTTT
CDR3: CASSLSLSRGPNTGELFF

J: TRBJ2-2
size: .
D: .
V: TRBV27
DNA: TGTGCCAGCAGTTTGGGAATGAACACCGGGGAGCTGTTTTTT
CDR3: CASSLGMNTGELFF

J: TRBJ2-5
size: .
D: TRBD2
V: TRBV24-1
DNA: TGTGCCACCTCAGCGGGGGTGAAAGAGACCCAGTACTTC
CDR3: CATSAGVKETQYF

J: TRBJ1-1
size: .
D: TRBD1
V: TRBV5-1
DNA: TGCGCCAGCAGCATCCGGACAGGGTCGAACACTGAAGCTTTCTTT
CDR3: CASSIRTGSNTEAFF

J: TRBJ1-1
size: once
D: TRBD1
V: TRBV5-5
DNA: TGTGCCAGCAGAGCCGGGACAGAGAACACTGAAGCTTTCTTT
CDR3: CASRAGTENTEAFF

J: TRBJ2-2
size: .
D: .
V: TRBV5-6
DNA: TGTGCCAGCAGCTTGACAGTCCACCTAAGGGACACCGGGGAGCTGTTTTTT
CDR3: CASSLTVHLRDTGELFF

J: TRBJ1-1
size: .
D: TRBD1
V: TRBV5-5
DNA: TGTGCCAGCAGCCATGTCAGGGGGTTGAACACTGAAGCTTTCTTT
CDR3: CASSHVRGLNTEAFF

J: TRBJ2-7
size: .
D: TRBD2
V: TRBV27
DNA: TGTGCCAGCAGTCTATCTGGACTAGCGGGATACGAGCAGTACTTC
CDR3: CASSLSGLAGYEQYF

J: TRBJ2-2
size: few
D: TRBD2
V: TRBV5-4
DNA: TGTGCCAGCAGCCCCCGGGAGGGGAGGTCCGGGGAGCTGTTTTTT
CDR3: CASSPREGRSGELFF

J: TRBJ2-7
size: .
D: .
V: TRBV19
DNA: TGTGCCAGTAGTATAGGGGCCGGCAACGAGCAGTACTTC
CDR3: CASSIGAGNEQYF

J: TRBJ2-2
size: .
D: TRBD1
V: TRBV24-1
DNA: TGTGCCACCAGTGAATCGGGACAGGGGGCCGACACCGGGGAGCTGTTTTTT
CDR3: CATSESGQGADTGELFF

J: TRBJ1-2
size: .
D: .
V: TRBV29-1
DNA: TGCAGCGTGGAAGACCGACGGAGTAGGGGTTGCTACACCTTC
CDR3: CSVEDRRSRGCYTF

J: TRBJ2-1
size: few
D: .
V: TRBV5-6
DNA: TGTGCCAGCAGCTTGGGGTTCAATTCCCAAGGGCAGTTCTTC
CDR3: CASSLGFNSQGQFF